These 14 T cell receptor beta chains came from one sample sequenced in a study of blood T cell repertoires in COVID-19. The method was immunoSEQ multiplex PCR; TCRdb's version includes in-frame clones alone and lacks a portion of them. The table records roughly 41,000 clones, approximately 90% of them present only once. Sequencing was performed on peripheral blood. These receptors all come from a man aged 55 to 70 with acute or convalescent COVID-19.

The chain joins TRBV30 to TRBJ1-6; TRBD1 is a possible D gene (6 bases). V dropped 2 bases and J dropped 8 bases, with 16 bases sitting between them. Germline-derived CDR1 and CDR2 are GTSNPN and SVGIG (reference sequence). The CDR3 loop spans 15 amino acids. The CDR3 nucleotides read TGTGCCTGGAGTCTAAATGACAGGTCGGATTCACCCCTCCACTTT. Its protein product is CAWSLNDRSDSPLHF. Looking up the rest from reference TRBV30 and TRBJ1-6 gives the full variable domain: SQTIHQWPATLVQPVGSPLSLECTVEGTSNPNLYWYRQAAGRGLQLLFYSVGIGQISSEVPQNLSASRPQDRQFILSSKKLLLSDSGFYLCAWSLNDRSDSPLHFGNGTRLTVT.

The genes are TRBV10-2 and TRBJ1-2; possible D gene TRBD1, 6 bases. CDR1 is WSHSY, CDR2 SAAADI, per germline. The CDR3 sequence is 15 residues long. Trimming pared 8 bases from V and 6 bases from J, leaving 22 bases between. The CDR3 sequence is CASSPGGLLGDGYTF. In nucleotides, the CDR3 is TGCGCCAGCTCCCCGGGGGGCCTTCTTGGGGATGGCTACACCTTC.

Only one count was recorded for this clone. The chain is built from TRBV18 and TRBJ1-5; D is possibly TRBD1 (5 bases). This CDR3 contains 13 residues. The germline V gene encodes CDR1 KGHSH and CDR2 LQKENI. With 4 bases removed from V and 5 bases from J, the gap between germline ends came to 9 bases. CDR3 sequence (DNA): TGTGCCAGCTCACAACTCAGGGATCAGCCCCAGCATTTT. Its protein is CASSQLRDQPQHF.

A single count supports this clone. The V and J genes are TRBV6-6 and TRBJ2-7; 7 nucleotides align to TRBD1. From germline, CDR1 is MNHNY and CDR2 SVGAGI (reference sequence). This CDR3 has 13 residues. The junction had 5 bases not matched to a gene; V was cut back by 5 bases and J by 4 bases. The CDR3 protein is CASSKDRFYEQYF. In DNA form, the CDR3 reads TGTGCCAGCAGTAAGGACAGGTTTTACGAGCAGTACTTC.

The chain couples TRBV13 to TRBJ1-2, with TRBD1 matching 7 bases. This CDR3 has 14 residues. Germline V gene data show CDR1 as PRHDT and CDR2 as FYEKMQ (reference sequence). J gave up 4 bases and V 4 bases, and 6 bases lay outside the gene matches. Here the CDR3 DNA reads TGTGCCAGCAGCTCCTCCGGGACAGCCTATGGCTACACCTTC. Its protein is CASSSSGTAYGYTF.

The chain couples TRBV10-3 to TRBJ1-5, with D hard to call. The CDR3 has 14 amino acids. V was pared by 1 base and J by 0 bases, with 4 bases between. Germline V gene sequence: CDR1 ENHRY, CDR2 SYGVKD. The CDR3, as DNA: TGTGCCATCAGTGAGTTTAGTAGCAATCAGCCCCAGCATTTT. Translating gives CAISEFSSNQPQHF.

The chain is built from TRBV6-5 and TRBJ1-4, with D possibly matching TRBD1 (6 bases). Trimming shortened V by 4 bases and J by 8 bases, and 20 bases separated the two germline ends. CDR1 MNHEY and CDR2 SVGAGI come from the germline V gene. The CDR3 is made up of 16 amino acids. The chain's CDR3 is CASSSPRGYPGEKLFF. The CDR3 DNA follows: TGTGCCAGCAGTTCTCCAAGGGGGTATCCTGGGGAAAAACTGTTTTTT.

V gene TRBV12-3 or TRBV12-4 combines with J gene TRBJ1-2; D unclear. V was shortened by 3 bases and J by 8 bases, with 13 bases between the two germline ends. The length of the CDR3 is 13 residues. The CDR3 spells CASSLSGTRGYTF. The CDR3, as DNA: TGTGCCAGCAGTTTGTCAGGAACCAGGGGCTACACCTTC.

The genes are TRBV10-3 and TRBJ2-6; 8 nucleotides line up with TRBD1. The CDR3 loop spans 15 amino acids. Germline CDR1 and CDR2: ENHRY and SYGVKD. V lost 7 bases and J lost 3; bases outside the gene matches: 5. The CDR3 nucleotides are TGTGCCATCAATCAGGGGGCGGGTGGGGCCAACGTCCTGACTTTC. Amino acids: CAINQGAGGANVLTF.

V and J are TRBV6-5 and TRBJ2-5; weak D call: TRBD2 (7 bases). The CDR3 contains 16 residues. V lost 0 bases to trimming and J lost 4 bases, with 15 bases between them. In germline, CDR1 is MNHEY, CDR2 SVGAGI. The chain's CDR3 is CASSYSIGGPGETQYF. For the CDR3, the DNA is TGTGCCAGCAGTTACTCAATCGGGGGGCCCGGAGAGACCCAGTACTTC.

This rearrangement joins TRBV5-1 to TRBJ1-2; 8 bases are shared with TRBD1. V lost 4 bases and J lost 9; bases outside the gene matches: 14. The CDR3 is 15 residues long. Germline CDR1 and CDR2: SGHRS and YFSETQ. The CDR3 here is CASSPGQAIEMRYTF. In DNA form, the CDR3 reads TGCGCCAGCAGCCCGGGACAGGCCATTGAAATGCGCTACACCTTC.

The chain links TRBV29-1 to TRBJ2-5; the D is unclear. This CDR3 spans 13 amino acids. Germline V CDR1 and CDR2: SQVTM, ANQGSEA. V was cut by 4 bases and J by 3 bases, with 12 bases left in between. The DNA for the CDR3 is TGCAGCGTTGCCCTAATGGTGGAAGAGACCCAGTACTTC. It yields the protein CSVALMVEETQYF.

The chain has TRBV6-2 or TRBV6-3 and TRBJ1-5, with D unresolved. CDR1 is MNHEY and CDR2 is SVGEGT in the germline V gene. The CDR3 has 15 residues. Deletions cut 2 bases from V and 7 bases from J, with 15 bases between. This chain's CDR3 is CASSYQASGYQPQHF. CDR3 DNA sequence: TGTGCCAGCAGTTACCAGGCATCGGGGTACCAGCCCCAGCATTTT.

This clone was counted once. This chain uses TRBV9 with TRBJ1-3; D unclear. V lost 2 bases and J 0 bases, leaving 9 bases between the germline ends. The germline V gene encodes CDR1 SGDLS and CDR2 YYNGEE. The CDR3 consists of 15 residues. CDR3 DNA: TGTGCCAGCAGCGTGGGTTCTAGCTCTGGAAACACCATATATTTT. It yields the protein CASSVGSSSGNTIYF.